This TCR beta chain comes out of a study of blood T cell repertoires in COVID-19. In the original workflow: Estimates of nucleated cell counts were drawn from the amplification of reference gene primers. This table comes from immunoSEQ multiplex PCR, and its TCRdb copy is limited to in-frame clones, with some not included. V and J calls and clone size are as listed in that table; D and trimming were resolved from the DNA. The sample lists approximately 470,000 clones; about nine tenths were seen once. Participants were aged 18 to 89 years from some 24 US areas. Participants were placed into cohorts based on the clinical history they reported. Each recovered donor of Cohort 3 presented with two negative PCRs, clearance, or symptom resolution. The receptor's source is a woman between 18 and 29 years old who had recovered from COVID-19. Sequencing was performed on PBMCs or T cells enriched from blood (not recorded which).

This CDR3 reads CASSILAGEQYF. Here the CDR3 DNA reads TGTGCCAGCAGTATTCTAGCGGGCGAGCAGTACTTC. V gene TRBV6-5 combines with J gene TRBJ2-7; 8 nucleotides align to TRBD2. Germline V lookup: CDR1 MNHEY, CDR2 SVGAGI. Unmatched junction bases numbered 3, after V lost 5 bases and J lost 6 bases. The CDR3 has 12 residues.